Following are 32 T cell receptor beta chains from one sample sequenced in a study of blood T cell repertoires in COVID-19. Repertoires were generated with immunoSEQ multiplex PCR, while TCRdb's copy carries only in-frame clones and drops some. This sample has around 150,000 clones, with roughly 84% found just once. Sequencing was carried out using peripheral blood. The origin of the receptors is a man between 65 and 85 years old with acute or convalescent COVID-19.

This clone was recorded only once. The V gene is TRBV25-1, the J gene TRBJ2-5, with 10 positions matching TRBD1. Germline trimming cut 0 bases from V and 5 bases from J; bases unmatched to any gene: 9. Germline lookup yields CDR1 MGHDK and CDR2 SYGVNS. The CDR3 length is 17 residues. The CDR3 is CASSEYSGTGVRETQYF. The CDR3 DNA reads TGTGCCAGCAGTGAATATTCAGGGACAGGGGTTCGGGAGACCCAGTACTTC.

The chain combines TRBV2 with TRBJ2-2, with D tentatively TRBD1 (7 bases). Germline values: CDR1 SNHLY, CDR2 FYNNEI. There are 14 residues in the CDR3. Trimming left V 4 bases short and J 4 bases short, with 10 bases between. The CDR3 nucleotides read TGTGCCAGCAGTGGGCAGGGGGGCACCGGGGAGCTGTTTTTT. Its translation: CASSGQGGTGELFF.

The chain uses TRBV3-1 (or the pseudogene TRBV3-2) and TRBJ2-7, with 16 bases that match TRBD2. The CDR3 is 15 residues long. CDR1 is LGHDT and CDR2 is YNNKEL in the germline V gene (reference sequence). The J segment lost 4 bases and the V segment lost 4 bases, leaving 1 base of the junction unmatched. Here the CDR3 reads CASSPGLAGGYEQYF. In DNA form, the CDR3 reads TGTGCCAGCAGCCCGGGACTAGCGGGGGGGTACGAGCAGTACTTC.

This clone appeared a single time. The J gene is TRBJ2-1, the V gene TRBV28; no firm D call. V was shortened by 4 bases and J by 4 bases, with 2 bases between the two germline ends. CDR1 MDHEN and CDR2 SYDVKM come from the germline V gene. This CDR3 has 11 residues. The chain's CDR3 is CASSSYNEQFF. DNA of the CDR3: TGTGCCAGCAGTTCTTACAATGAGCAGTTCTTC.

The chain employs TRBV7-3 and TRBJ2-1, with 9 bases aligning to TRBD1. Germline trimming cut 5 bases from V and 3 bases from J; bases unmatched to any gene: 5. This CDR3 has 15 residues. Per germline, CDR1 SGHTA and CDR2 FQGTGA. CDR3 loop: CASSPPGQGYNEQFF. The CDR3 DNA reads TGTGCCAGCAGCCCACCGGGACAGGGCTACAATGAGCAGTTCTTC.

The chain employs TRBV27 and TRBJ1-4; 7 nucleotides agree with TRBD1. Germline CDR1 and CDR2: MNHEY and SMNVEV (reference sequence). CDR3 length: 14 residues. The trim removed 5 bases at V and 8 bases at J, leaving 8 bases unmatched. The CDR3 DNA follows: TGTGCCAGCAGTCCCGGGACAGCCGGGGAAAAACTGTTTTTT. It translates to CASSPGTAGEKLFF.

The rearrangement links TRBV6-5 to TRBJ1-2; TRBD1 matches 8 bases. There are 14 residues in the CDR3. Germline V gene data show CDR1 as MNHEY and CDR2 as SVGAGI. V gave up 6 bases and J gave up 6 bases; unmatched junction bases: 9. DNA of the CDR3: TGTGCCAGCAGACCAGGGGGCATGGTGGATGGCTACACCTTC. Amino acids: CASRPGGMVDGYTF.

The chain couples TRBV28 to TRBJ1-1; 11 bases align to TRBD1. Germline-derived CDR1 and CDR2 are MDHEN and SYDVKM. The CDR3 spans 15 residues. Trimming removed 5 bases from V and 3 bases from J; junction bases left unmatched: 5. Here the CDR3 DNA reads TGTGCCAGCAGTCCCGGGGGACAGGGGGACACTGAAGCTTTCTTT. This encodes CASSPGGQGDTEAFF.

This sequence joins TRBV18 and TRBJ1-5; TRBD1 matches at 10 bases. Germline CDR1 and CDR2: KGHSH and LQKENI. The CDR3 runs 14 residues. Unmatched junction bases numbered 3, after V lost 6 bases and J lost 4 bases. The CDR3 DNA is TGTGCCAGCTCCTTGGACAGGGGGAATCAGCCCCAGCATTTT. Translation: CASSLDRGNQPQHF.

V and J are TRBV4-1 and TRBJ1-5; 10 positions agree with TRBD1. The CDR3 contains 15 residues. V gave up 3 bases and J gave up 7 bases; unmatched junction bases: 6. CDR1 MGHRA and CDR2 YSYEKL come from the germline V gene. The CDR3 DNA sequence: TGCGCCAGCAGCCACGGACAGGGGGAGTGGCAGCCCCAGCATTTT. Its translation: CASSHGQGEWQPQHF.

In this sample, this clone turned up once. This chain links TRBV7-3 with TRBJ2-1, with D possibly being TRBD1 (5 bases). The CDR3 sequence is 14 residues long. Between the trimmed V and J ends, which lost 2 bases and 5 bases, there was a span of 10 bases. The germline V gene encodes CDR1 SGHTA and CDR2 FQGTGA. CDR3 DNA: TGTGCCAGCAGCTTATCAGGGCCCGACAATGAGCAGTTCTTC. Protein product: CASSLSGPDNEQFF.

The chain has TRBV13 and TRBJ2-2, with 9 bases matching TRBD1. Germline loops: CDR1 PRHDT, CDR2 FYEKMQ (reference sequence). Germline trimming cut 5 bases from V and 4 bases from J; bases unmatched to any gene: 5. The CDR3 is 15 residues long. The CDR3 DNA reads TGTGCCAGCAGCCTCGGGACAGGGACCACCGGGGAGCTGTTTTTT. Translating gives CASSLGTGTTGELFF.

The V gene is TRBV19, the J gene TRBJ2-1; the match to TRBD2 covers 7 bases. Germline CDR1 reads LNHDA; CDR2 reads SQIVND (reference sequence). V lost 7 bases to trimming and J lost 9 bases; unmatched junction nucleotides: 15. The CDR3 has 15 amino acids. This chain's CDR3 is CASTPLGRERTEQFF. As DNA, the CDR3 is TGTGCCAGTACCCCCCTTGGGCGGGAGCGGACTGAGCAGTTCTTC.

This clone was counted between two and nine times. This chain uses TRBV2 with TRBJ1-1; weak D call: TRBD1 (5 bases). Trimming removed 6 bases at V and 4 bases at J, with 15 bases between. Germline values: CDR1 SNHLY, CDR2 FYNNEI. The CDR3 sequence is 14 residues long. CDR3 sequence: CASSPRQGFTEAFF. CDR3 nucleotides: TGTGCCAGCAGCCCCCGCCAGGGTTTCACTGAAGCTTTCTTT.

This clone was found a few times. The chain joins TRBV5-1 to TRBJ1-2; TRBD1 matches 7 bases. The CDR3 is 14 amino acids. J lost 8 bases, V lost 7 bases, and 14 bases had no gene match. Germline CDR1 is SGHRS and CDR2 is YFSETQ. In DNA form, the CDR3 reads TGCGCCAGCGCGATCCCGACAGGGAAGGACGGCTACACCTTC. Its protein is CASAIPTGKDGYTF. Drawing the rest from reference TRBV5-1 and TRBJ1-2, the complete variable domain is KAGVTQTPRYLIKTRGQQVTLSCSPISGHRSVSWYQQTPGQGLQFLFEYFSETQRNKGNFPGRFSGRQFSNSRSEMNVSTLELGDSALYLCASAIPTGKDGYTFGSGTRLTVV.

The chain is built from TRBV4-2 and TRBJ2-1; 9 nucleotides match TRBD1. This CDR3 has 16 amino acids. In germline, CDR1 is LGHNA, CDR2 YNFKEQ. Trimming removed 3 bases from V and 9 bases from J; junction bases left unmatched: 12. CDR3 sequence reads: CASSQGAGQGPGEQFF. Written as DNA, the CDR3 is TGTGCCAGCAGCCAGGGGGCGGGACAGGGACCTGGTGAGCAGTTCTTC.

This sequence joins TRBV6-6 and TRBJ1-5; 9 bases line up with TRBD1. J was trimmed by 0 bases and V by 6 bases; bases with no gene match: 6. The CDR3 spans 16 residues. The V gene's germline CDR1 is MNHNY and CDR2 SVGAGI (reference sequence). The CDR3 sequence is CASRVQGAGSNQPQHF. CDR3 in DNA: TGTGCCAGCAGGGTACAGGGGGCGGGTAGCAATCAGCCCCAGCATTTT.

V gene TRBV19 combines with J gene TRBJ1-5; TRBD1 agrees at 8 bases. The CDR3 has 15 amino acids. Germline CDR1 and CDR2: LNHDA and SQIVND (reference sequence). J gave up 2 bases and V 6 bases, and 6 bases lay outside the gene matches. DNA of the CDR3: TGTGCCAGTAGGGAAAAGGGACAGGGCAATCAGCCCCAGCATTTT. This sequence encodes CASREKGQGNQPQHF.

The chain carries TRBV5-1 and TRBJ2-1, with D tentatively TRBD1 (5 bases). The V gene's germline CDR1 is SGHRS and CDR2 YFSETQ. The CDR3 is 14 residues long. V lost 3 bases and J 7 bases, leaving 14 bases between the germline ends. The CDR3 is CASSSGSPGNEQFF. The DNA of the CDR3 is TGCGCCAGCAGCTCCGGGTCCCCAGGGAATGAGCAGTTCTTC.

This chain links TRBV19 with TRBJ1-4; D ambiguous. Germline V gives CDR1 LNHDA, CDR2 SQIVND (reference sequence). The CDR3 is made up of 15 amino acids. Trimming removed 4 bases at V and 0 bases at J, with 9 bases between. CDR3 nucleotide sequence: TGTGCCAGTAGTACAACCGGTGCAACTAATGAAAAACTGTTTTTT. It translates to CASSTTGATNEKLFF.

V is TRBV5-4 and J is TRBJ2-1, with 10 bases lining up with TRBD2. The CDR3 is 15 residues long. Trimming took 5 bases from V and 1 from J; bases not matched to a gene: 3. Germline-derived CDR1 and CDR2 are SGHNT and YYREEE (reference sequence). CDR3 nucleotides: TGTGCCAGCAGACTAGCGGGGAGGTCCTACAATGAGCAGTTCTTC. It encodes CASRLAGRSYNEQFF. Full variable domain (outside the CDR3, taken from reference TRBV5-4 and TRBJ2-1): ETGVTQSPTHLIKTRGQQVTLRCSSQSGHNTVSWYQQALGQGPQFIFQYYREEENGRGNFPPRFSGLQFPNYSSELNVNALELDDSALYLCASRLAGRSYNEQFFGPGTRLTVL.

The chain links TRBV30 to TRBJ1-5; weak D call: TRBD1 (6 bases). The CDR3 loop spans 15 amino acids. In germline, CDR1 is GTSNPN, CDR2 SVGIG (reference sequence). The V end lost 2 bases, the J end lost 0 bases, and 11 bases lay between the germline ends. The DNA of the CDR3 is TGTGCCTGGAGTCCAGGACAGTTTAGCAATCAGCCCCAGCATTTT. Translating it yields CAWSPGQFSNQPQHF. Full variable domain (rest looked up from reference TRBV30 and TRBJ1-5): SQTIHQWPATLVQPVGSPLSLECTVEGTSNPNLYWYRQAAGRGLQLLFYSVGIGQISSEVPQNLSASRPQDRQFILSSKKLLLSDSGFYLCAWSPGQFSNQPQHFGDGTRLSIL.

The chain recombines TRBV19 with TRBJ2-7; 7 positions match TRBD2. This CDR3 is 12 amino acids long. CDR1 and CDR2 (germline): LNHDA, SQIVND (reference sequence). With V trimmed by 4 bases and J by 4 bases, 1 base remained unmatched. CDR3 sequence reads: CASSTSGYEQYF. The CDR3, as DNA: TGTGCCAGTAGTACTAGCGGATACGAGCAGTACTTC.

The chain recombines TRBV29-1 with TRBJ1-6; D unclear. The germline V gene has CDR1 SQVTM and CDR2 ANQGSEA. The V and J ends lost 7 bases and 9 bases respectively, with 22 bases between them. The CDR3 runs to 15 residues. This CDR3 reads CSADVRLPWSSPLHF. CDR3 bases: TGCAGCGCAGATGTTCGACTCCCCTGGAGTTCACCCCTCCACTTT.

V usage is TRBV3-1 (or the pseudogene TRBV3-2) and J usage is TRBJ1-2; possibly TRBD1 for D (6 bases). Germline loops: CDR1 LGHDT, CDR2 YNNKEL (reference sequence). The CDR3 is made up of 14 amino acids. Trimming removed 4 bases from V and 3 bases from J, with 12 bases in between. CDR3: CASSPAGQYYGYTF. The CDR3 bases are TGTGCCAGCAGCCCCGCCGGACAGTACTATGGCTACACCTTC.

The rearrangement uses TRBV9 and TRBJ1-4, with 9 bases that match TRBD1. This CDR3 region has 16 residues. With 4 bases clipped from V and 2 bases from J, the junction kept 6 bases outside the gene matches. Germline values: CDR1 SGDLS, CDR2 YYNGEE. As DNA, the CDR3 is TGTGCCAGCAGCACTACAGGGGGCGCGACTAATGAAAAACTGTTTTTT. Translated: CASSTTGGATNEKLFF.

This clone has just one count. The chain recombines TRBV19 with TRBJ1-2; TRBD1 might be the D (5 bases). The CDR3 has 15 residues. Germline V gene lookup returns CDR1 LNHDA and CDR2 SQIVND (reference sequence). The V end lost 3 bases, the J end lost 0 bases, and 11 bases lay between the germline ends. CDR3 sequence (DNA): TGTGCCAGTAGTATGCCAGGGTACTCTAACTATGGCTACACCTTC. This encodes CASSMPGYSNYGYTF.

V and J are TRBV11-3 and TRBJ2-1; 13 bases fit TRBD2. The CDR3 consists of 16 residues. Germline CDR1 is SGHNT and CDR2 is YENEEA. V lost 5 bases, J lost 8 bases, and 9 bases stayed unmatched. This chain's CDR3 is CASSLLAGGGPYEQFF. CDR3 DNA sequence: TGTGCCAGCAGCCTACTAGCGGGAGGGGGGCCCTATGAGCAGTTCTTC.

The rearrangement joins TRBV10-3 to TRBJ1-1; 10 bases are shared with TRBD1. J gave up 2 bases and V 10 bases, and 7 bases lay outside the gene matches. The CDR3 contains 14 residues. Germline assignment: CDR1 ENHRY and CDR2 SYGVKD. The chain's CDR3 is CATRQGAENTEAFF. The CDR3, as DNA: TGTGCCACCAGACAGGGGGCTGAAAACACTGAAGCTTTCTTT.

The chain uses TRBV28 and TRBJ1-1; 7 bases fit TRBD1. Trimming cost V 3 bases and J 9 bases; bases outside gene matches: 10. Germline-derived CDR1 and CDR2 are MDHEN and SYDVKM. The CDR3 sequence is 14 residues long. The CDR3 DNA reads TGTGCCAGCAGTTTGTCCGTTGGACAGGCAAAAGCTTTCTTT. This codes for CASSLSVGQAKAFF.

The gene calls are TRBV6-5 and TRBJ1-4; a weak D match, TRBD1 (5 bases). Germline CDR1 MNHEY, CDR2 SVGAGI. Trimming removed 8 bases from V and 8 bases from J, with 9 bases in between. This CDR3 has 11 residues. In DNA, the CDR3 is TGTGCCAGCGGCGGGGGGGAAAAACTGTTTTTT. It encodes CASGGGEKLFF.

This clone was detected only a few times. The chain is built from TRBV28 and TRBJ1-3; 9 nucleotides line up with TRBD1. The CDR3 loop spans 15 amino acids. CDR1 MDHEN and CDR2 SYDVKM come from the germline V gene. The V gene end was trimmed by 5 bases and the J gene end by 3 bases; junction bases not matched to a gene: 5. The CDR3 is CASSPGQGYGNTIYF. CDR3 DNA sequence: TGTGCCAGCAGTCCGGGACAGGGATATGGAAACACCATATATTTT.